What follows are 20 T cell receptor beta chains derived from one specimen sequenced in a study of cytomegalovirus exposure and HLA in healthy donors. A multiplex PCR was run with 60 Vbeta primers and 13 Jbeta primers. Produced via immunoSEQ multiplex PCR; TCRdb's table is partial and in-frame only. The sample consists of around 170,000 clones, approximately 81% of them appearing once. The specimen was PBMCs. The receptors were sampled from a boy aged 2-9 years in good health and CMV-seronegative.

The V and J genes are TRBV11-2 and TRBJ1-5; possibly TRBD1 for D (6 bases). The CDR3 is made up of 14 amino acids. V lost 3 bases, J lost 1 base, and 7 bases lay in between. Looked up from germline, CDR1 is SGHAT and CDR2 is FQNNGV. This chain's CDR3 is CASSLGQSNQPQHF. CDR3 bases: TGTGCCAGCAGCTTGGGACAAAGCAATCAGCCCCAGCATTTT.

The CDR3 sequence is CASSREKGRDEQYF. The DNA of the CDR3 is TGTGCCAGTTCGCGGGAAAAGGGGAGGGACGAGCAGTACTTC. This sequence joins TRBV19 and TRBJ2-7, with 7 bases identical to TRBD2. CDR1 is LNHDA, CDR2 SQIVND, per germline (reference sequence). V was pared by 8 bases and J by 5 bases, with 12 bases of the junction left unmatched. The CDR3 has 14 amino acids.

The chain couples TRBV5-8 to TRBJ2-3; 11 bases match TRBD2. This CDR3 has 17 residues. V dropped 4 bases and J dropped 0; count of bases not matched to a gene: 7. The germline V gene has CDR1 SGHTS and CDR2 YDEGEE. The CDR3 here is CASSGLAGGLSTDTQYF. The CDR3 region has the DNA TGTGCCAGCAGCGGGCTAGCGGGAGGTCTCAGCACAGATACGCAGTATTTT.

V usage is TRBV28 and J usage is TRBJ2-3; no reliable D call. The CDR3 is made up of 12 amino acids. The V and J ends lost 7 bases and 4 bases respectively, with 9 bases between them. Germline assignment: CDR1 MDHEN and CDR2 SYDVKM. CDR3 bases: TGTGCCAGCACTTCAGATGCAGATACGCAGTATTTT. This sequence encodes CASTSDADTQYF.

A few counts support this clone. The chain has TRBV15 and TRBJ2-6; tentative D call: TRBD1 (6 bases). Trimming removed 1 base at V and 5 bases at J, with 15 bases between. The CDR3 runs to 17 residues. CDR1 and CDR2 from the germline V gene are LNHNV and YYDKDF (reference sequence). CDR3 loop: CATSRGGLQGWANVLTF. The DNA of the CDR3 is TGTGCCACCAGCAGAGGAGGCCTCCAGGGGTGGGCCAACGTCCTGACTTTC.

The J gene is TRBJ1-1, the V gene TRBV30; TRBD1 matches at 7 bases. This CDR3 has 16 amino acids. Germline V CDR1 and CDR2: GTSNPN, SVGIG (reference sequence). V gave up 5 bases and J gave up 0 bases; unmatched junction bases: 12. The CDR3 DNA reads as TGTGCCTGGGGGGGGCAGGGGGTTCTTATGAACACTGAAGCTTTCTTT. It translates to CAWGGQGVLMNTEAFF.

The genes are TRBV9 and TRBJ1-1; D not resolved. CDR3 length: 14 amino acids. Germline CDR1 is SGDLS and CDR2 is YYNGEE. The germline V and J ends were trimmed by 0 bases and 0 bases, with 6 bases remaining between them. The CDR3 sequence: CASSVVNLNTEAFF. As DNA, the CDR3 is TGTGCCAGCAGCGTAGTTAACTTGAACACTGAAGCTTTCTTT.

The V call is TRBV2, the J call TRBJ2-2, with 11 bases identical to TRBD2. The V and J ends lost 2 bases and 1 base, in that order; junction bases with no gene match: 3. The CDR3 is 17 residues long. Germline assignment: CDR1 SNHLY and CDR2 FYNNEI. The CDR3 is CASSELAGGENTGELFF. The CDR3 coding sequence is TGTGCCAGCAGTGAACTAGCGGGAGGCGAGAACACCGGGGAGCTGTTTTTT.

The chain couples TRBV6-5 to TRBJ2-2; TRBD1 agrees at 7 bases. CDR1 is MNHEY and CDR2 is SVGAGI in the germline V gene. This CDR3 is 15 amino acids long. V lost 5 bases to trimming and J lost 0 bases; unmatched junction nucleotides: 3. The CDR3 bases are TGTGCCAGCAGTCGACAGGGATCGAACACCGGGGAGCTGTTTTTT. Encoded protein: CASSRQGSNTGELFF.

The chain combines TRBV6-6 with TRBJ1-1; D is possibly TRBD1 (6 bases). Per the germline V gene, CDR1 is MNHNY and CDR2 is SVGAGI (reference sequence). Deletions cut 6 bases from V and 3 bases from J, with 11 bases between. This CDR3 spans 13 amino acids. The CDR3 protein is CASSRHRDTEAFF. The CDR3 DNA reads as TGTGCCAGCAGCCGTCACAGGGACACTGAAGCTTTCTTT.

The V gene is TRBV6-6, the J gene TRBJ2-7, with 14 bases identical to TRBD2. V shed 6 bases and J 6 bases; nucleotides not matched to a gene: 7. The CDR3 extends over 15 amino acids. The V gene's germline CDR1 is MNHNY and CDR2 SVGAGI (reference sequence). The CDR3 DNA is TGTGCCAGCAGCCTGGGACTAGCGGGAGAGGGCGAGCAGTACTTC. Protein sequence: CASSLGLAGEGEQYF.

The chain couples TRBV19 to TRBJ2-5, with TRBD1 matching over 7 bases. The DNA matches TRBJ2-7 better at its end, which makes the J call doubtful. The CDR3 is 15 amino acids. The germline CDR1 and CDR2 sequences are LNHDA and SQIVND (reference sequence). DNA for the CDR3: TGTGCCAGTAGTATGGGGACAGTCCCCTCCTACGAGCAGTACTTC. Translating gives CASSMGTVPSYEQYF.

The V and J genes are TRBV28 and TRBJ2-7; D possibly corresponds to TRBD1 (6 bases). Germline CDR1 is MDHEN and CDR2 is SYDVKM. With 11 bases removed from V and 4 bases from J, the gap between germline ends came to 15 bases. The CDR3 covers 12 residues. The chain's CDR3 is CASGRDTYEQYF. The CDR3 DNA follows: TGTGCCTCTGGCCGGGACACTTACGAGCAGTACTTC.

This sequence joins TRBV7-8 and TRBJ1-1, with TRBD1 matching over 7 bases. Trimming removed 3 bases from V and 2 bases from J; junction bases left unmatched: 9. This CDR3 contains 16 residues. Germline V gene data show CDR1 as SGHVS and CDR2 as FQNEAQ. CDR3 DNA: TGTGCCAGCAGCTTCCCGGACCCAGGGGGAAACACTGAAGCTTTCTTT. Residues: CASSFPDPGGNTEAFF.

Only one count was recorded for this clone. The chain employs TRBV4-1 and TRBJ1-2, with TRBD1 matching 11 bases. After removal of 1 base from V and 11 bases from J, the junction contained 9 bases not matched to a gene. Germline V gene data show CDR1 as MGHRA and CDR2 as YSYEKL. The CDR3 totals 15 residues. Written as DNA, the CDR3 is TGCGCCAGCAGCCAAGGACTCTGGGACAGGGGGGGATACACCTTC. This codes for CASSQGLWDRGGYTF.

This clone was observed once. The V and J genes are TRBV29-1 and TRBJ2-5; D gene unclear. The J call may not be correct, given that the DNA end is closer to TRBJ2-7. This CDR3 comprises 13 residues. Germline V CDR1 and CDR2: SQVTM, ANQGSEA. The CDR3 nucleotides read TGCAGCGTTGAATACAGCACAGACTACGAGCAGTACTTC. It specifies CSVEYSTDYEQYF.

DNA for the CDR3: TGCAGCGTTGAAGATGAGGGGAAACAGGGTGGGACTAACTATGGCTACACCTTC. Amino acids: CSVEDEGKQGGTNYGYTF. The genes are TRBV29-1 and TRBJ1-2, with a possible D match to TRBD1 (6 bases). The germline V gene has CDR1 SQVTM and CDR2 ANQGSEA. Trimming shortened V by 0 bases and J by 0 bases, and 20 bases separated the two germline ends. This CDR3 has 18 residues.

The V call is TRBV29-1, the J call TRBJ2-3; 7 bases fit TRBD1. The ends lost 7 bases at V and 0 bases at J; junction bases unmatched: 13. Germline CDR1 reads SQVTM; CDR2 reads ANQGSEA. The length of the CDR3 is 16 residues. The CDR3 here is CSGGTELETSTDTQYF. CDR3 DNA: TGCAGCGGAGGGACAGAGCTAGAAACTAGCACAGATACGCAGTATTTT.

The chain links TRBV23-1 to TRBJ2-1; TRBD2 agrees at 9 bases. TRBV23-1 falls under the ORF class, with uncertain function. V shed 4 bases, J shed 2 bases, and the junction held 12 bases outside the gene matches. The CDR3 sequence is 18 residues long. CDR3 region: CASSRGPPGLAAYNEQFF. For the CDR3, the DNA is TGCGCCAGCAGTCGGGGTCCTCCGGGACTAGCCGCCTACAATGAGCAGTTCTTC.

The rearrangement joins TRBV9 to TRBJ1-1; 9 bases map to TRBD1. The V segment lost 3 bases and the J segment 3 bases; nucleotides outside the gene matches: 3. Germline CDR1 SGDLS, CDR2 YYNGEE. This CDR3 comprises 14 residues. In DNA, the CDR3 is TGTGCCAGCAGCGAGGACAGGGGATACACTGAAGCTTTCTTT. Translating gives CASSEDRGYTEAFF.